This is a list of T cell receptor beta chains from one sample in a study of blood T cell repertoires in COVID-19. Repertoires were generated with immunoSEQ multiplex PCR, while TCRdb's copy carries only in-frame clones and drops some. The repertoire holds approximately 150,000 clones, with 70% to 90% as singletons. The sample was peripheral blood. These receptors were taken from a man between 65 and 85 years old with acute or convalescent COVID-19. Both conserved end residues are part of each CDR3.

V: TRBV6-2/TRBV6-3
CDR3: CASSYDLDRVGQPQHF

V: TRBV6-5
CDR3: CASSGQGDQPQHF

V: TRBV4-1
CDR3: CASTKKERDRENSPLHF

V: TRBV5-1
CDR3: CASSLAGAANQPQHF

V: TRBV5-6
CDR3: CASSFLSSGNTIYF

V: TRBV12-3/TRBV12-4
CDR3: CASRGGNQPQHF

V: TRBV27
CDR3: CASSLSIGGNSPLHF

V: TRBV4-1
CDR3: CASSQNAGTSSRYGYTF

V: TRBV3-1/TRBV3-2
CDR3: CASSMAGTGNGEQFF

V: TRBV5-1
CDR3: CASTPGTPNTEAFF

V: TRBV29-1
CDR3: CSVGQDTYEQYF

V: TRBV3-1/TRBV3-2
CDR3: CACSGGTDTQYF

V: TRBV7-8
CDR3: CASSFGAGGGTGELFF

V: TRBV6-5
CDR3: CASTQPPRATGELFF

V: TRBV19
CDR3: CASSIETANTEAFF

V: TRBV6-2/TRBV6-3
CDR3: CASSYSLAVLTQYF

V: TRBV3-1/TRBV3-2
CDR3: CASSQDFPGAYNEQFF

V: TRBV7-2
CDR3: CASSLGGGADTQYF

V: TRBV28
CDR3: CASSLLGQGSTEAFF

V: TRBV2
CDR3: CASSEDTGTRSPLHF

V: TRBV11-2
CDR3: CASSSRGTTLVVQYF

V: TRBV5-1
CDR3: CASRASKSNTQYF

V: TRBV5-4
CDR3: CASSPGQLDSPLHF

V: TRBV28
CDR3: CASSLSGLGGEQFF

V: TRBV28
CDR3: CASSSPSAGGTDTQYF

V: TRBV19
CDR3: CASRKRGTEAFF

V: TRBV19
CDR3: CASSTSVRRRDTQYF

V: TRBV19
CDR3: CASTTEGAGNQPQHF

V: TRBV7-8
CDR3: CASSLMRQEVYSNQPQHF

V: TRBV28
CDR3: CASSLGQRIGGYTF

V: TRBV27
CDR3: CASRVRQGGYGYTF

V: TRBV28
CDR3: CASSLEGLAGDPFF

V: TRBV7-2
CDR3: CASSLGVVGTGNEKLFF

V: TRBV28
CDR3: CASSFTPLEQYF

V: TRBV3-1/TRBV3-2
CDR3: CASSQSGSDSPLHF

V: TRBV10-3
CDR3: CASQGKWDYGYTF

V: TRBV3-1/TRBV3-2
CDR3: CASSQGTGGTEAFF

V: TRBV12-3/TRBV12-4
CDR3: CASSGQMNTEAFF

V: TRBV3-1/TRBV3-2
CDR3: CASSQGQGNNQPQHF

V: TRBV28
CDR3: CASSGQGNTNEKLFF

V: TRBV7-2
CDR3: CASSSGGQSTFSEQFF

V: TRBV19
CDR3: CASSIETDNQPQHF

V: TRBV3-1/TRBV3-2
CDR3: CASSHQGLAGTSSYEQYF

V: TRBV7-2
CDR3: CASSTNRGGAFTEAFF

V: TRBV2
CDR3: CASSELWNTEAFF

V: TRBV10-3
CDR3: CAISESSGGRATDTQYF

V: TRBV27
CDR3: CASSPWTGRKNIQYF

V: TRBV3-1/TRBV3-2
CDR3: CASRAGGAAKNIQYF

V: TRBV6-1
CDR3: CASSEAGVPETQYF

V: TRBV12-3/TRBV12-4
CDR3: CASSGVYNEQFF

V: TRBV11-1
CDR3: CASSFSGIEQYF

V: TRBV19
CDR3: CASSGGSGNKQFF